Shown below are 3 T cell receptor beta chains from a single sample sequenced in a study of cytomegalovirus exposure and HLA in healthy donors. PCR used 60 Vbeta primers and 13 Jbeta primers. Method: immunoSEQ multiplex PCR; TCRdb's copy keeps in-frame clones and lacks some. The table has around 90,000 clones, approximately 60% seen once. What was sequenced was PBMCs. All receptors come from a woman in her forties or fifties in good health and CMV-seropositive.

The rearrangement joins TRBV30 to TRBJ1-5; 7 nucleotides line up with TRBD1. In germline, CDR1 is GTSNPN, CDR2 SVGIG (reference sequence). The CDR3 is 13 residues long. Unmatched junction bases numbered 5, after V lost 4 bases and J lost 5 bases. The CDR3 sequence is CAWNRGGDQPQHF. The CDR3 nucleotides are TGTGCCTGGAACAGGGGAGGAGATCAGCCCCAGCATTTT. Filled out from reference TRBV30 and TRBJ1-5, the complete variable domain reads SQTIHQWPATLVQPVGSPLSLECTVEGTSNPNLYWYRQAAGRGLQLLFYSVGIGQISSEVPQNLSASRPQDRQFILSSKKLLLSDSGFYLCAWNRGGDQPQHFGDGTRLSIL.

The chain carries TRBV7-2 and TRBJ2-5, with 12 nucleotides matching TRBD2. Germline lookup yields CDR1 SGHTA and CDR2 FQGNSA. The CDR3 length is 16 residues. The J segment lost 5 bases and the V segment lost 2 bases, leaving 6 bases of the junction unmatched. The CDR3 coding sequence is TGTGCCAGCAGCTTATCCCTAGCGGGGGGGAGGGAGACCCAGTACTTC. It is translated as CASSLSLAGGRETQYF.

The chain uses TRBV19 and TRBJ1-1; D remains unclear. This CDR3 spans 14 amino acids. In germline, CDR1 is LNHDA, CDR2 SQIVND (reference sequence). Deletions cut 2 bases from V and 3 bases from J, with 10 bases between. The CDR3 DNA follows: TGTGCCAGTAGTATAACGGGATGGGACACTGAAGCTTTCTTT. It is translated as CASSITGWDTEAFF.